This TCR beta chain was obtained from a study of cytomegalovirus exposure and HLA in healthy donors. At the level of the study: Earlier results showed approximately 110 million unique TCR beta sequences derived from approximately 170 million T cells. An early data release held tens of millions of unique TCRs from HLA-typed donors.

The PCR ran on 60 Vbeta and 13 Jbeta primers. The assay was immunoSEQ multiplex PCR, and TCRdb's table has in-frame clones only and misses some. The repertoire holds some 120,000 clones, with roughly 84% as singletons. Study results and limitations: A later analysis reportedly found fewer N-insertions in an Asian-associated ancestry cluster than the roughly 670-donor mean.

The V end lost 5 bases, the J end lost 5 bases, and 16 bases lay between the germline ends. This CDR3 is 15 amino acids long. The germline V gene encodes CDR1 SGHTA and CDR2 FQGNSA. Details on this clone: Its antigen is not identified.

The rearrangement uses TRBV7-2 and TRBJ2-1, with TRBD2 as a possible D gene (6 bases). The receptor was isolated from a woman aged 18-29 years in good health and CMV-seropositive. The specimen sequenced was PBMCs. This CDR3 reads CASSRPGTGHNEQFF. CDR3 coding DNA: TGTGCCAGCAGCCGACCCGGGACTGGCCACAATGAGCAGTTCTTC.